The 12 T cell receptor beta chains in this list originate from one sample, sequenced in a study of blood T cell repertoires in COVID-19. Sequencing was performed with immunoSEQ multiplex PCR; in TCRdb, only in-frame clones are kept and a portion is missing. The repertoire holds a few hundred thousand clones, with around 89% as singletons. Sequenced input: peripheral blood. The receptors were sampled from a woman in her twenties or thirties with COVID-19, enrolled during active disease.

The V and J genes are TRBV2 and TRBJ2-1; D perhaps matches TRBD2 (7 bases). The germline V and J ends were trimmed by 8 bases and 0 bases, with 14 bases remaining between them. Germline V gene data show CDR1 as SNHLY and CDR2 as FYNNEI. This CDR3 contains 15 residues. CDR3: CASAGGGLSYNEQFF. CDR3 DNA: TGTGCCAGCGCTGGGGGGGGCCTCTCCTACAATGAGCAGTTCTTC. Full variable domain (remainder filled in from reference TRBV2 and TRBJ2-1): EPEVTQTPSHQVTQMGQEVILRCVPISNHLYFYWYRQILGQKVEFLVSFYNNEISEKSEIFDDQFSVERPDGSNFTLKIRSTKLEDSAMYFCASAGGGLSYNEQFFGPGTRLTVL.

Here the CDR3 reads CASSQEGLAGGQQFF. In nucleotides, the CDR3 is TGCGCCAGCAGCCAAGAGGGACTAGCGGGGGGGCAGCAGTTCTTC. V usage is TRBV4-3 and J usage is TRBJ2-1; 16 bases are a match to TRBD2. The CDR3 has 15 amino acids. The germline V gene has CDR1 LGHNA and CDR2 YSLEER. The J segment lost 11 bases and the V segment lost 0 bases, leaving 1 base of the junction unmatched.

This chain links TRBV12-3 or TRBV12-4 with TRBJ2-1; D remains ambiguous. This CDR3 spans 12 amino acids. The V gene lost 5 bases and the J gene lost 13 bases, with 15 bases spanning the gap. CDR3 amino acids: CASSPSATLQFF. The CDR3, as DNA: TGTGCCAGCAGTCCATCCGCGACTTTACAGTTCTTC.

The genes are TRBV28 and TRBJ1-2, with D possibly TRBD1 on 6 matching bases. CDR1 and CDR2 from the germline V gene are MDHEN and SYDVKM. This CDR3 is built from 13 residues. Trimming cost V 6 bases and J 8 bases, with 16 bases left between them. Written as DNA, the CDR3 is TGTGCCAGCAGCTCCAACGACAGGAGGGGCTACACCTTC. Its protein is CASSSNDRRGYTF.

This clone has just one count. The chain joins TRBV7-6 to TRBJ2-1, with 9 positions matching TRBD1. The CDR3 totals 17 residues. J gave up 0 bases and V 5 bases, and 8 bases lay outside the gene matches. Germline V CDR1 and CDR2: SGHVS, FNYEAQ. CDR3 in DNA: TGTGCCAGCAGCCCGACAGGGGGGCGGAGCTCCTACAATGAGCAGTTCTTC. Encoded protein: CASSPTGGRSSYNEQFF.

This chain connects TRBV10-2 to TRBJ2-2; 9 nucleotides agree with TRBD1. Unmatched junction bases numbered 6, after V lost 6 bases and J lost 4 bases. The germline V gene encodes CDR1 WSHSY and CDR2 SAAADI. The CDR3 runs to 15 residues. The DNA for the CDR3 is TGCGCCAGCAGGCCGGGACAGGGAGCCACCGGGGAGCTGTTTTTT. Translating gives CASRPGQGATGELFF.

The CDR3 DNA reads TGTGCCAGCAGCAAGGTCGGACAGGGGGCCTTGGGCTATGGCTACACCTTC. Its translation is CASSKVGQGALGYGYTF. The chain combines TRBV5-4 with TRBJ1-2, with 11 bases aligning to TRBD1. This CDR3 is 17 amino acids long. From germline, CDR1 is SGHNT and CDR2 YYREEE (reference sequence). The J segment lost 4 bases and the V segment lost 4 bases, leaving 12 bases of the junction unmatched.

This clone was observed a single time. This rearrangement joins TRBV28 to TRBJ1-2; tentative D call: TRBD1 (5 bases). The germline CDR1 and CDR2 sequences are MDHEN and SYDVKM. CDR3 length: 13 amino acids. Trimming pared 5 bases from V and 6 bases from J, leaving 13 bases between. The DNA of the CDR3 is TGTGCCAGCAGTCCGAACAGGTCCCATGGCTACACCTTC. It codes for CASSPNRSHGYTF.

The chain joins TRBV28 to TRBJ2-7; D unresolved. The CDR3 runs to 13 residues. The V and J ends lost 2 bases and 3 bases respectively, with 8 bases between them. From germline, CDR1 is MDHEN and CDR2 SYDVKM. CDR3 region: CASSLELNYEQYF. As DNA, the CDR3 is TGTGCCAGCAGTTTAGAACTAAACTACGAGCAGTACTTC.

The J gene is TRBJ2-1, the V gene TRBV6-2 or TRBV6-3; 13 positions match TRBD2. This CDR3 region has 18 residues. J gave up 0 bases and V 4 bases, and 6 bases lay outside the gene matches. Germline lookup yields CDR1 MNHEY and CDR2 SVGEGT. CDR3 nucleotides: TGTGCCAGCAGTTCCGAAGGACTAGCGGGGGCCTCCTACAATGAGCAGTTCTTC. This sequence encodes CASSSEGLAGASYNEQFF.

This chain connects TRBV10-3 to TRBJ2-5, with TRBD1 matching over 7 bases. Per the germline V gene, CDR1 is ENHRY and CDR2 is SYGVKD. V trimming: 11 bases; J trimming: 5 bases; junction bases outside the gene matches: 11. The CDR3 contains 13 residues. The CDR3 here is CASGRGGGETQYF. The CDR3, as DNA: TGTGCCTCTGGTAGAGGGGGCGGTGAGACCCAGTACTTC.

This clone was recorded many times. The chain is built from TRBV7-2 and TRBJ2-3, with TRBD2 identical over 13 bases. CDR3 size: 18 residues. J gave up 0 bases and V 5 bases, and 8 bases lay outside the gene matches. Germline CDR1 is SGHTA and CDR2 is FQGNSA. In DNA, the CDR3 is TGTGCCAGCAGCCTACGGACTAGCGGGGGATCTAGCACAGATACGCAGTATTTT. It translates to CASSLRTSGGSSTDTQYF.